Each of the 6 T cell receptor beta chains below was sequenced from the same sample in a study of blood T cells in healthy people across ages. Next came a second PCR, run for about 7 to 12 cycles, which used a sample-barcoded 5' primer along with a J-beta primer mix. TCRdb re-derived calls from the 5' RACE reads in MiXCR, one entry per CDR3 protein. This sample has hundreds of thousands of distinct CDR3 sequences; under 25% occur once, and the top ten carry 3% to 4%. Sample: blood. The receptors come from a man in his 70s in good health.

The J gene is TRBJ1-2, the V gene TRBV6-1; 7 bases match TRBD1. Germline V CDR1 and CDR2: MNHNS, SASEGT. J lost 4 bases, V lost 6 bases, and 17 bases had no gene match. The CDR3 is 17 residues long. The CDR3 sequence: CASRPGVWDSIAYGYTF. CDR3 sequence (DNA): TGTGCCAGCAGACCAGGAGTTTGGGACAGCATAGCCTATGGCTACACCTTC.

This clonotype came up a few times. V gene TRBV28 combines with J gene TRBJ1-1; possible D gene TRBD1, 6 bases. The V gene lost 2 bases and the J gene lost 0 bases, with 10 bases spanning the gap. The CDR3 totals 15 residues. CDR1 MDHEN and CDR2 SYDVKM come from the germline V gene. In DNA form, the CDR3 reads TGTGCCAGCAGTTTAGCCGGGACACTGAACACTGAAGCTTTCTTT. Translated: CASSLAGTLNTEAFF.

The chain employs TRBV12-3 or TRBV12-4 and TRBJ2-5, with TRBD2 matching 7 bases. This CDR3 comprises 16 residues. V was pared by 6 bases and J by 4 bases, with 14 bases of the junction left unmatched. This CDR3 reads CASSSGVGGLRETQYF. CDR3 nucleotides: TGTGCCAGCAGCTCCGGGGTCGGGGGACTAAGAGAGACCCAGTACTTC.

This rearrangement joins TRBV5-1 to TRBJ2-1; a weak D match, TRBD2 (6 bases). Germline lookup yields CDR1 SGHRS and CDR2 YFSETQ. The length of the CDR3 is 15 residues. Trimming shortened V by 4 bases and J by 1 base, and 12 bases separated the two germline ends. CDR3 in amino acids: CASSPGLTSYNEQFF. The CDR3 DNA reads TGCGCCAGCAGCCCGGGACTTACTTCCTACAATGAGCAGTTCTTC.

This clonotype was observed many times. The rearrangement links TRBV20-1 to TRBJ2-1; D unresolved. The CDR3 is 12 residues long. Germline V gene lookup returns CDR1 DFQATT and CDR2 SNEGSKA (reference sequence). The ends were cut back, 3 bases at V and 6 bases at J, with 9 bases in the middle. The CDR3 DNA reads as TGCAGTGCTAGTCCAAGGTTCAATGAGCAGTTCTTC. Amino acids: CSASPRFNEQFF.

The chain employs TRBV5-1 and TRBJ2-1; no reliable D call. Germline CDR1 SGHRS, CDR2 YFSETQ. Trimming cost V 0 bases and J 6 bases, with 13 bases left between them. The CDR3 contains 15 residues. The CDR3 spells CASSLVSRGVNEQFF. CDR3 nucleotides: TGCGCCAGCAGCTTGGTATCGAGAGGAGTCAATGAGCAGTTCTTC. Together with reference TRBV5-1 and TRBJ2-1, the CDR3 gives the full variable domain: KAGVTQTPRYLIKTRGQQVTLSCSPISGHRSVSWYQQTPGQGLQFLFEYFSETQRNKGNFPGRFSGRQFSNSRSEMNVSTLELGDSALYLCASSLVSRGVNEQFFGPGTRLTVL.